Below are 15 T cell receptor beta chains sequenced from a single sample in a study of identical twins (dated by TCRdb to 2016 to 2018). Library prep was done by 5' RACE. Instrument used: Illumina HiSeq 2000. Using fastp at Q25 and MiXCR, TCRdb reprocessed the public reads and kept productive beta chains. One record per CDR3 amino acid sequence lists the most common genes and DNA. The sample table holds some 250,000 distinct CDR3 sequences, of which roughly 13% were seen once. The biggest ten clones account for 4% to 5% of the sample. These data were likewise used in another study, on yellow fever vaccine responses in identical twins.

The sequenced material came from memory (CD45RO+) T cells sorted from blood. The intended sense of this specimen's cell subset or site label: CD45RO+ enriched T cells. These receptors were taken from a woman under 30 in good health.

CDR3 sequence reads: CSARLRHGETQYF. The CDR3 DNA reads as TGCAGTGCTAGACTTCGACACGGAGAGACCCAGTACTTC. This sequence joins TRBV20-1 and TRBJ2-5; D is unresolved. Germline V CDR1 and CDR2: DFQATT, SNEGSKA (reference sequence). The ends were cut back, 2 bases at V and 4 bases at J, with 11 bases in the middle. This CDR3 is built from 13 residues.

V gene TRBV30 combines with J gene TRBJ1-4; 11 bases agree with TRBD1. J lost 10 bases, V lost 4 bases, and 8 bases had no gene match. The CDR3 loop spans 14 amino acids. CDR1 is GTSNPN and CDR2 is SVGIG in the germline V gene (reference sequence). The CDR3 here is CAWNTGTGGIKLFF. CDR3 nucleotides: TGTGCCTGGAACACCGGGACAGGGGGTATAAAACTGTTTTTT.

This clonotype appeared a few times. The chain's CDR3 is CASSLYSSGNEQFF. DNA for the CDR3: TGTGCCAGCAGCTTATATTCTAGCGGGAATGAGCAGTTCTTC. V usage is TRBV11-3 and J usage is TRBJ2-1, with 8 nucleotides matching TRBD2. Trimming cost V 2 bases and J 7 bases; bases outside gene matches: 4. The length of the CDR3 is 14 residues. Germline loops: CDR1 SGHNT, CDR2 YENEEA. The whole variable domain, remainder taken from reference TRBV11-3 and TRBJ2-1, is EAGVVQSPRYKIIEKKQPVAFWCNPISGHNTLYWYLQNLGQGPELLIRYENEEAVDDSQLPKDRFSAERLKGVDSTLKIQPAELGDSAVYLCASSLYSSGNEQFFGPGTRLTVL.

In DNA form, the CDR3 reads TGCAGCGCATCCCGGGGGTCAGTAGCGGGAGAAATGGAGCAGTACTTC. This gives the protein CSASRGSVAGEMEQYF. The chain joins TRBV29-1 to TRBJ2-7, with 9 bases aligning to TRBD2. Unmatched junction bases numbered 20, after V lost 7 bases and J lost 7 bases. The germline gives CDR1 SQVTM, CDR2 ANQGSEA. The CDR3 contains 16 residues.

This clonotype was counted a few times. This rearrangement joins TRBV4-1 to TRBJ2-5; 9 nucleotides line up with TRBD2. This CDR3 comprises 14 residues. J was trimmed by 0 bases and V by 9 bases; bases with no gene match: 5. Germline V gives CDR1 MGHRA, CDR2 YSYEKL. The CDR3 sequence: CASGAGGNQETQYF. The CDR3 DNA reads TGCGCCAGTGGGGCGGGAGGGAACCAAGAGACCCAGTACTTC.

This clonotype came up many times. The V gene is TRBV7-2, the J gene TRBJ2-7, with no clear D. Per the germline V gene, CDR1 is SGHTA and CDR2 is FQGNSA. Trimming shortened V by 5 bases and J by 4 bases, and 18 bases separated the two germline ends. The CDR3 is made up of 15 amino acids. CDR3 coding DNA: TGTGCCAGCAGCCCCCGGGCCGCAGCCCCTTACGAGCAGTACTTC. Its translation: CASSPRAAAPYEQYF.

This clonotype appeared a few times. The CDR3 coding sequence is TGTGCCACCAGTGATTTTTACGAGCAGTACTTC. Amino acids: CATSDFYEQYF. The gene calls are TRBV24-1 and TRBJ2-7; D unresolved. This CDR3 contains 11 residues. V was clipped by 1 base and J by 4 bases, with 1 base between them. Per the germline V gene, CDR1 is KGHDR and CDR2 is SFDVKD.

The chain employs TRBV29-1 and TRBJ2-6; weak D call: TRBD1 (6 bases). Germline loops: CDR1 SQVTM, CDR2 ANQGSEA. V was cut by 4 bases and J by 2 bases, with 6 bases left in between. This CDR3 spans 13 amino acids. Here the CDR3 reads CSVAGAGANVLTF. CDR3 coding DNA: TGCAGCGTTGCAGGGGCTGGGGCCAACGTCCTGACTTTC. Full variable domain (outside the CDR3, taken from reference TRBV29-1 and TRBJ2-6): SAVISQKPSRDICQRGTSLTIQCQVDSQVTMMFWYRQQPGQSLTLIATANQGSEATYESGFVIDKFPISRPNLTFSTLTVSNMSPEDSSIYLCSVAGAGANVLTFGAGSRLTVL.

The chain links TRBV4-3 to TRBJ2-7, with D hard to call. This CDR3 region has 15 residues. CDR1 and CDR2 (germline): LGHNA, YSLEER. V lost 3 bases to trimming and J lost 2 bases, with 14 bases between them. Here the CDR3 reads CASSQGRDGAYEQYF. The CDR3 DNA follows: TGCGCCAGCAGCCAGGGTCGAGACGGAGCCTACGAGCAGTACTTC.

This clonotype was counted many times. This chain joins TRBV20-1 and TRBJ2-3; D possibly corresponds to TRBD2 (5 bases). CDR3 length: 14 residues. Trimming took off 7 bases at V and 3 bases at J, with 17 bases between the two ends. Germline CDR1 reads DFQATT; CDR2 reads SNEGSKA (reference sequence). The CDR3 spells CSGTSGRETDTQYF. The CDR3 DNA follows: TGCAGTGGAACAAGCGGAAGAGAAACAGATACGCAGTATTTT.

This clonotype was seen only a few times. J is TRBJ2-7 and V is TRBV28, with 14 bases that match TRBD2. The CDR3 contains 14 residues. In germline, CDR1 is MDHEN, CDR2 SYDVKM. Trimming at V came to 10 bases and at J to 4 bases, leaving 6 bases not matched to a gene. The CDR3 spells CATGTSGSRYEQYF. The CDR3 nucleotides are TGTGCCACCGGGACTAGCGGGAGTAGGTACGAGCAGTACTTC.

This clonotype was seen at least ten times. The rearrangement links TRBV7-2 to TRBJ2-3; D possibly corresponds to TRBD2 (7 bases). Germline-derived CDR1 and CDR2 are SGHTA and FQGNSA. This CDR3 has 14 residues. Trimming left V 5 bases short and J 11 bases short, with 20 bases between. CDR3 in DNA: TGTGCCAGCAGCCCCTGGGGGGGGGCCGCCAGGCAGTATTTT. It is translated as CASSPWGGAARQYF.

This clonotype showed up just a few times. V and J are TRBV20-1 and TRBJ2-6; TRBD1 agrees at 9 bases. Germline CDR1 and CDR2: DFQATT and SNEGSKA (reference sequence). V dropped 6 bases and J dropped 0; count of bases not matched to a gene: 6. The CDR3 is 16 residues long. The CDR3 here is CSASRTGASGANVLTF. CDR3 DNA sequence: TGCAGTGCCTCCCGGACAGGGGCCTCTGGGGCCAACGTCCTGACTTTC.

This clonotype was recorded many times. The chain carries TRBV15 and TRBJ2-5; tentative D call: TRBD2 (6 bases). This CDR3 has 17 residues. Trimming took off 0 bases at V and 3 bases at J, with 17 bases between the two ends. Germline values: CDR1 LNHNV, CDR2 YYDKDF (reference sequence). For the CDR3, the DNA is TGTGCCACCAGCAGAGATCTCGGAATAGCGGAGGAAGAGACCCAGTACTTC. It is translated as CATSRDLGIAEEETQYF.

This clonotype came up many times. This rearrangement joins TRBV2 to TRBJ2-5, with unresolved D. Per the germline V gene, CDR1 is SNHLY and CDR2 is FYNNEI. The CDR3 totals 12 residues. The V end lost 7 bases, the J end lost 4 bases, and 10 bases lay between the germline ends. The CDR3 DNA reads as TGTGCCAGCACCTCTGGCGGAGAGACCCAGTACTTC. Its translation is CASTSGGETQYF.